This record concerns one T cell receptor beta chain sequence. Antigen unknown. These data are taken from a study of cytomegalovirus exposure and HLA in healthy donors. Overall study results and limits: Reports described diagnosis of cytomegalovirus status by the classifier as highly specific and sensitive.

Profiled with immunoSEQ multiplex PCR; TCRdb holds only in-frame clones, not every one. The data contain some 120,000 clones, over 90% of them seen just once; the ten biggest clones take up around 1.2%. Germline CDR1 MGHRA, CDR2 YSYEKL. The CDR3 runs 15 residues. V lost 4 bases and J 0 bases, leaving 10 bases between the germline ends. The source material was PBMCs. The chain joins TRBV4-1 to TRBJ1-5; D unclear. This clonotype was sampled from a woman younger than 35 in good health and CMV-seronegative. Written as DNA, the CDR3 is TGCGCCAGCAGCCCGACGGACTATAGCAATCAGCCCCAGCATTTT. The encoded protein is CASSPTDYSNQPQHF.